The 25 T cell receptor beta chains below all came from one sample that was sequenced in a study of cytomegalovirus exposure and HLA in healthy donors. PCR used 60 Vbeta primers and 13 Jbeta primers. The assay was immunoSEQ multiplex PCR, and TCRdb's table has in-frame clones only and misses some. The sample carries 93,000 or so clones, almost 85% recorded once. The sequenced sample consisted of PBMCs. These receptors all come from a woman between 18 and 29 years old in good health and CMV-seropositive.

This chain connects TRBV30 to TRBJ2-4; TRBD2 matches 9 bases. Germline CDR1 and CDR2: GTSNPN and SVGIG (reference sequence). Losses at the gene ends were 4 bases for V and 1 base for J; bases not matched to a gene: 23. The CDR3 extends over 21 amino acids. CDR3 sequence reads: CAWTPLMVLDSGRFAKNIQYF. DNA for the CDR3: TGTGCCTGGACACCCCTCATGGTTTTAGATAGCGGGAGATTCGCCAAAAACATTCAGTACTTC.

The chain has TRBV19 and TRBJ1-2, with a possible D match to TRBD1 (6 bases). The CDR3 spans 12 residues. The V gene lost 7 bases and the J gene lost 2 bases, with 8 bases spanning the gap. The germline V gene has CDR1 LNHDA and CDR2 SQIVND (reference sequence). The CDR3 DNA follows: TGTGCCAGTACCCAGGGGAACTATGGCTACACCTTC. Encoded protein: CASTQGNYGYTF.

CDR3 in amino acids: CSVRLDLEQYF. The CDR3 DNA sequence: TGCAGCGTTCGACTAGATCTCGAGCAGTACTTC. This chain connects TRBV29-1 to TRBJ2-5; D possibly corresponds to TRBD2 (6 bases). The DNA end is a closer match to TRBJ2-7, so the J assignment may be wrong. The germline gives CDR1 SQVTM, CDR2 ANQGSEA. This CDR3 has 11 amino acids.

This sequence joins TRBV11-2 and TRBJ2-7, with D tentatively TRBD1 (6 bases). The ends were cut back, 2 bases at V and 2 bases at J, with 10 bases in the middle. CDR1 and CDR2 (germline): SGHAT, FQNNGV. CDR3 length equals 14 residues. The CDR3 loop is CASSLTGKTYEQYF. DNA of the CDR3: TGTGCCAGCAGCTTAACAGGGAAAACCTACGAGCAGTACTTC. Drawing the rest from reference TRBV11-2 and TRBJ2-7, the complete variable domain is EAGVAQSPRYKIIEKRQSVAFWCNPISGHATLYWYQQILGQGPKLLIQFQNNGVVDDSQLPKDRFSAERLKGVDSTLKIQPAKLEDSAVYLCASSLTGKTYEQYFGPGTRLTVT.

This chain uses TRBV11-2 with TRBJ2-7, with a weak D call TRBD1 (5 bases). The CDR3 loop spans 14 amino acids. CDR1 is SGHAT, CDR2 FQNNGV, per germline. V was pared by 0 bases and J by 7 bases, with 13 bases between. The CDR3 region is CASSLDQGPREQYF. The CDR3, as DNA: TGTGCCAGCAGCTTAGATCAGGGCCCGAGGGAGCAGTACTTC.

The chain links TRBV9 to TRBJ2-2, with a tentative D call TRBD1 (5 bases). V was trimmed by 0 bases and J by 4 bases, leaving 10 bases between them. The CDR3 runs 15 residues. Germline lookup yields CDR1 SGDLS and CDR2 YYNGEE. CDR3 protein: CASSVETEPTGELFF. CDR3 bases: TGTGCCAGCAGCGTAGAGACAGAACCCACCGGGGAGCTGTTTTTT. Full variable domain (missing parts from reference TRBV9 and TRBJ2-2): DSGVTQTPKHLITATGQRVTLRCSPRSGDLSVYWYQQSLDQGLQFLIQYYNGEERAKGNILERFSAQQFPDLHSELNLSSLELGDSALYFCASSVETEPTGELFFGEGSRLTVL.

CDR3 amino acids: CAWSLGQLDYGYTF. The CDR3, as DNA: TGTGCCTGGAGTCTGGGACAGCTAGACTATGGCTACACCTTC. The J gene is TRBJ1-2, the V gene TRBV30, with 7 positions matching TRBD1. The J segment lost 3 bases and the V segment lost 2 bases, leaving 6 bases of the junction unmatched. CDR3 length: 14 amino acids. Germline lookup yields CDR1 GTSNPN and CDR2 SVGIG (reference sequence).

This clone was found a few times. The chain joins TRBV28 to TRBJ2-7; the match to TRBD2 covers 7 bases. CDR1 and CDR2 from the germline V gene are MDHEN and SYDVKM. This CDR3 has 14 residues. Trimming cost V 5 bases and J 6 bases; bases outside gene matches: 10. CDR3 sequence reads: CASSPPGGVSEQYF. The CDR3 DNA reads TGTGCCAGCAGTCCCCCGGGGGGAGTTAGCGAGCAGTACTTC.

The chain links TRBV4-1 to TRBJ2-7; a weak D match, TRBD2 (5 bases). V was pared by 4 bases and J by 0 bases, with 13 bases between. Germline V CDR1 and CDR2: MGHRA, YSYEKL. The CDR3 sequence is 15 residues long. The CDR3 nucleotides are TGCGCCAGCAGCCGCGGGTCTTTGAGCTCCTACGAGCAGTACTTC. Its translation: CASSRGSLSSYEQYF.

This chain connects TRBV9 to TRBJ2-1; D is unresolved. Germline V gene sequence: CDR1 SGDLS, CDR2 YYNGEE. Trimming removed 2 bases from V and 5 bases from J, with 5 bases in between. The CDR3 loop spans 12 amino acids. The CDR3 loop is CASSVGHNEQFF. The DNA of the CDR3 is TGTGCCAGCAGCGTTGGCCACAATGAGCAGTTCTTC.

V and J are TRBV10-3 and TRBJ1-3; no clear D gene. The germline V and J ends were trimmed by 6 bases and 0 bases, with 9 bases remaining between them. Per the germline V gene, CDR1 is ENHRY and CDR2 is SYGVKD. The CDR3 is made up of 14 amino acids. The CDR3 spells CAIRSDSSGNTIYF. The CDR3 DNA sequence: TGTGCCATCAGAAGCGATAGCTCTGGAAACACCATATATTTT.

V and J are TRBV5-6 and TRBJ2-5; no clear D gene. The CDR3 contains 15 residues. V dropped 0 bases and J dropped 5 bases, with 14 bases sitting between them. In germline, CDR1 is SGHDT, CDR2 YYEEEE. In DNA form, the CDR3 reads TGTGCCAGCAGCTTGGCCAATGCAGGTCGGGAGACCCAGTACTTC. Protein: CASSLANAGRETQYF.

There are a few counts of this clone. The chain uses TRBV4-1 and TRBJ1-1, with 8 bases fitting TRBD1. The germline V gene has CDR1 MGHRA and CDR2 YSYEKL. V lost 1 base to trimming and J lost 3 bases; unmatched junction nucleotides: 10. The CDR3 sequence is 17 residues long. This chain's CDR3 is CASSQGGQGVVYTEAFF. The CDR3 DNA reads TGCGCCAGCAGCCAAGGAGGACAGGGAGTGGTGTACACTGAAGCTTTCTTT.

This chain connects TRBV2 to TRBJ2-2; no clear D. This CDR3 spans 11 amino acids. V lost 11 bases and J 4 bases, leaving 8 bases between the germline ends. Germline CDR1 and CDR2: SNHLY and FYNNEI. CDR3 nucleotide sequence: TGTGCCGCCCCCGGCACCGGGGAGCTGTTTTTT. As protein: CAAPGTGELFF.

In this sample, this clone turned up once. This chain uses TRBV19 with TRBJ2-1; the match to TRBD2 covers 7 bases. The V gene's germline CDR1 is LNHDA and CDR2 SQIVND (reference sequence). This CDR3 region has 15 residues. V trimming: 3 bases; J trimming: 6 bases; junction bases outside the gene matches: 8. The DNA of the CDR3 is TGTGCCAGTAGTATGTCAGCGGGGCGATCCAATGAGCAGTTCTTC. Amino acids: CASSMSAGRSNEQFF.

This chain joins TRBV5-1 and TRBJ1-1; D is perhaps TRBD1 (5 bases). The germline V gene encodes CDR1 SGHRS and CDR2 YFSETQ. The CDR3 totals 17 residues. Trimming took 1 base from V and 3 from J, leaving 19 bases between them. DNA for the CDR3: TGCGCCAGCAGCTTGATTGTATGGGGCAGAAGGGACACTGAAGCTTTCTTT. It translates to CASSLIVWGRRDTEAFF.

This clone was seen a single time. The chain couples TRBV5-4 to TRBJ2-3; D gene unclear. Germline lookup yields CDR1 SGHNT and CDR2 YYREEE (reference sequence). This CDR3 comprises 14 residues. Trimming took 4 bases from V and 4 from J, leaving 13 bases between them. CDR3 protein: CASSPVPLADTQYF. CDR3 coding DNA: TGTGCCAGCAGCCCCGTCCCCCTTGCAGATACGCAGTATTTT.

The rearrangement joins TRBV7-9 to TRBJ2-5, with TRBD2 matching over 11 bases. J was trimmed by 4 bases and V by 1 base; bases with no gene match: 2. From germline, CDR1 is SEHNR and CDR2 FQNEAQ (reference sequence). The CDR3 length is 15 residues. CDR3 amino acids: CASSLVLAGGETQYF. CDR3 sequence (DNA): TGTGCCAGCAGCTTAGTCCTAGCGGGGGGAGAGACCCAGTACTTC.

CDR3 DNA sequence: TGTGCCAGCAGGGAACAGGTATCCTACGAGCAGTACTTC. It is translated as CASREQVSYEQYF. V usage is TRBV2 and J usage is TRBJ2-7; TRBD1 is a possible D gene (5 bases). V lost 6 bases to trimming and J lost 1 base, with 10 bases between them. CDR3 length: 13 amino acids. Germline V gives CDR1 SNHLY, CDR2 FYNNEI.

This sequence joins TRBV7-9 and TRBJ1-2, with D possibly TRBD1 on 5 matching bases. V was pared by 1 base and J by 5 bases, with 17 bases between. CDR1 and CDR2 from the germline V gene are SEHNR and FQNEAQ (reference sequence). CDR3 length: 16 residues. CDR3 loop: CASSLGVGVKAYGYTF. The CDR3 region has the DNA TGTGCCAGCAGCTTAGGGGTAGGGGTAAAGGCTTATGGCTACACCTTC.

The chain couples TRBV5-4 to TRBJ2-7; maybe TRBD2 (5 bases). The CDR3 covers 15 residues. The ends were cut back, 0 bases at V and 0 bases at J, with 10 bases in the middle. Germline CDR1 and CDR2: SGHNT and YYREEE (reference sequence). The CDR3 sequence: CASSLEAGNSYEQYF. CDR3 DNA sequence: TGTGCCAGCAGCTTGGAGGCGGGCAACTCCTACGAGCAGTACTTC.

The CDR3 DNA reads as TGCGCCGGCTCCGGACAGGCGAGCTCCTACGAGCAGTACTTC. Residues: CAGSGQASSYEQYF. The chain links TRBV10-2 to TRBJ2-7, with 7 bases lining up with TRBD1. Germline assignment: CDR1 WSHSY and CDR2 SAAADI. The CDR3 is 14 residues long. V gave up 11 bases and J gave up 0 bases; unmatched junction bases: 10.

The chain employs TRBV9 and TRBJ2-3, with D maybe TRBD1 (8 bases). Trimming left V 4 bases short and J 0 bases short, with 18 bases between. The CDR3 has 17 amino acids. In germline, CDR1 is SGDLS, CDR2 YYNGEE. CDR3 DNA sequence: TGTGCCAGCAGCCTCCAGGGGGCTAGCGGTAGCACAGATACGCAGTATTTT. This codes for CASSLQGASGSTDTQYF.

This rearrangement joins TRBV6-5 to TRBJ2-1; D possibly corresponds to TRBD2 (5 bases). The CDR3 runs 15 residues. The germline CDR1 and CDR2 sequences are MNHEY and SVGAGI. The ends were cut back, 2 bases at V and 10 bases at J, with 18 bases in the middle. In DNA form, the CDR3 reads TGTGCCAGCAGTTACGGGCTAGCTCCTGGATGGGAGCAGTTCTTC. Amino acids: CASSYGLAPGWEQFF.

The genes are TRBV7-2 and TRBJ2-3; 11 bases are shared with TRBD2. This CDR3 has 16 residues. V gave up 4 bases and J gave up 0 bases; unmatched junction bases: 3. Germline lookup yields CDR1 SGHTA and CDR2 FQGNSA. The CDR3 DNA is TGTGCCAGCAGCTATAGCGGGGGGGCCAGCACAGATACGCAGTATTTT. Residues: CASSYSGGASTDTQYF.